This T cell receptor (beta chain) emerged from a study of chemoradiotherapy in HPV16-positive cancers (dated by TCRdb to between 2020 and 2023). With respect to the entire study: Candidate HPV-specific T-cell clones and common TCR motifs were defined by functional T-cell assays performed on cells from a couple of HPV16-positive patients. The study asked whether T-cell immunity to the HPV oncoproteins E6 and E7 changes during chemoradiotherapy and whether this immunity affects survival. Next, the candidate HPV-specific TCRs and motifs were followed in TCR repertoires from more than 70 patients with HPV-related cancers. Broad study findings and their caveats: In HPV16-positive patients, expansion of HPV-responsive T cells during chemoradiotherapy was found to be associated with improved recurrence-free survival. Only two HPV16-positive patients were used to derive the functional definition of HPV-specific T cells, and the survival association was reported for HPV16-positive patients. Expansion of candidate HPV-specific clones and E7-related TCR motifs was observed in the tumor microenvironment during treatment, whereas no such expansion was observed for non-HPV-specific T cells.

The library was generated by the immunoSEQ multiplex PCR assay. Imported from immuneACCESS, the table was reduced by TCRdb to in-frame sequences with V and J called. These copies leave out some clones; in studies compared against another copy, an unresolved V gene accounts for under half, and the cause of the remainder is not known. The sample profile shows approximately 940 clones; around 95% of them were found once. Around 4.8% of the sample is held by the ten biggest clonotypes. Concerning this clone itself: The target of this receptor is not known. Per-nucleotide qualities are absent, and no much larger clonotype sits a single base away.

Trimmed from V: 4 bases; trimmed from J: 10 bases; junction bases lacking a gene match: 6. The germline V gene encodes CDR1 SGHTA and CDR2 FQGTGA. Reading from cysteine to phenylalanine, the CDR3 counts 15 amino acids. Only the CDR3 DNA is retained, 45 bases long and in frame from the first base. Repertoires were sampled repeatedly over the course of chemoradiotherapy so that clonal expansion in the tumor microenvironment could be followed. The V and J segments used are TRBV7-3 and TRBJ2-1, with TRBD2 identical over 14 junction bases. The source of this sequence is a human donor with HPV-associated anogenital cancer. This specimen consisted of tumor tissue, obtained from a patient who underwent chemoradiotherapy. The nucleotides are TGTGCCAGCAGCTCGACTAGCGGGGGGGCGTCCGAGCAGTTCTTC. Its amino acids are CASSSTSGGASEQFF.